These T cell receptor beta chains were read from a single sample in a study of cytomegalovirus exposure and HLA in healthy donors. Here immunoSEQ multiplex PCR was the method, and the copy in TCRdb shows in-frame clones only, minus some. The sample contains nearly 300,000 clones, 70% to 90% of which appear only once. The material sequenced was PBMCs. These receptors were obtained from a man aged 35-49 years in good health and CMV-seropositive. Both conserved end residues are part of each CDR3. The D gene is left open where the match is weak. Where a row states a size, it is once, few, many or the class of an expanded clone; other rows omit it.

TRBJ2-5 | TRBD2 | . | TRBV7-6 | TGTGCCAGCAGCGCCGTAGCGGGGACGGGAGAGACCCAGTACTTC | CASSAVAGTGETQYF
TRBJ2-5 | TRBD2 | . | TRBV14 | TGTGCCAGCAGCCAAGTCAGCGGGGCAGAGACCCAGTACTTC | CASSQVSGAETQYF
TRBJ2-1 | TRBD1 | . | TRBV2 | TGTGCCAGCAGCCCCATGACAGGGTACAATGAGCAGTTCTTC | CASSPMTGYNEQFF
TRBJ1-2 | TRBD1 | . | TRBV7-2 | TGTGCCAGCAGCTTAGGACAGGGTTTTGGCTACACCTTC | CASSLGQGFGYTF
TRBJ1-5 | TRBD1 | . | TRBV28 | TGTGCCAGCAGTTCGCTGGACAGGGTAAATCAGCCCCAGCATTTT | CASSSLDRVNQPQHF
TRBJ2-1 | . | . | TRBV19 | TGTGCCAGTACCACCCGCTACGGGAATGAGCAGTTCTTC | CASTTRYGNEQFF
TRBJ1-1 | . | . | TRBV5-1 | TGCGCCAGCAGCTTGAACAGAATGAACACTGAAGCTTTCTTT | CASSLNRMNTEAFF
TRBJ2-1 | TRBD2 | . | TRBV28 | TGTGCCAGCAACTCGGGAGGCCCCTCCTACAATGAGCAGTTCTTC | CASNSGGPSYNEQFF
TRBJ2-7 | . | . | TRBV2 | TGTGCCAGCAGTGAAGCTCATGGAGGACACGAGCAGTACTTC | CASSEAHGGHEQYF
TRBJ2-6 | TRBD2 | . | TRBV9 | TGTGCCAGCAGCCCGCGGACTAGCGGGGCGCTAGTGAAGGCCAACGTCCTGACTTTC | CASSPRTSGALVKANVLTF
TRBJ2-7 | . | . | TRBV28 | TGTGCCAGCAGTTTGCCAGTGGCCCACGAGCAGTACTTC | CASSLPVAHEQYF
TRBJ2-1 | . | . | TRBV28 | TGTGCCAGCAGTCGGACAGTCAACAATGAGCAGTTCTTC | CASSRTVNNEQFF
TRBJ2-7 | TRBD2 | . | TRBV5-4 | TGTGCCAGCAGCTTGGGGCCTAGCGGGCCTATATCCTACGAGCAGTACTTC | CASSLGPSGPISYEQYF
TRBJ1-4 | TRBD1 | . | TRBV28 | TGTGCCAGCAGTTATTTTACAGGGGGCAATGAAAAACTGTTTTTT | CASSYFTGGNEKLFF
TRBJ1-1 | . | . | TRBV28 | TGTGCCAGCAGGGAGATGGACACTGAAGCTTTCTTT | CASREMDTEAFF
TRBJ2-7 | TRBD2 | . | TRBV27 | TGTGCCAGCAGTCTAGCGGGAGCGTGGGAGCAATACTTC | CASSLAGAWEQYF
TRBJ2-7 | TRBD2 | . | TRBV4-1 | TGCGCCAGCAGGCCTTCCTCAGTGCAGCGGGAGGGTTCCGAGCAGTACTTC | CASRPSSVQREGSEQYF
TRBJ2-3 | TRBD1 | once | TRBV5-4 | TGTGCCAGCAGCTTGGGGGACAGGGGTCCAGATACGCAGTATTTT | CASSLGDRGPDTQYF
TRBJ1-5 | TRBD1 | . | TRBV27 | TGTGCCAGCAGTCTAGGACAGGGGGAAGGTGGCAATCAGCCCCAGCATTTT | CASSLGQGEGGNQPQHF
TRBJ2-7 | TRBD2 | . | TRBV19 | TGTGCCAGTAGTCCCGAGACACGGACTAGCGGGAGGGCCACCTACGAGCAGTACTTC | CASSPETRTSGRATYEQYF
TRBJ2-7 | TRBD2 | . | TRBV5-6 | TGTGCCAGCAGTAGTGTTTGGGGGGGGGACTACGAGCAGTACTTC | CASSSVWGGDYEQYF
TRBJ2-7 | . | . | TRBV2 | TGTGCCAGCAGAGCGGAAACCTACGAGCAGTACTTC | CASRAETYEQYF
TRBJ2-5 | TRBD1 | once | TRBV5-1 | TGCGCCAGCAGCTTGGGAGCGGGACAGGGGAAGACCCAGTACTTC | CASSLGAGQGKTQYF
TRBJ2-7 | . | . | TRBV29-1 | TGCAGCGTCTTCCCGCAGGGTGAGAGCTACGAGCAGTACTTC | CSVFPQGESYEQYF
TRBJ2-7 | . | . | TRBV11-2 | TGTGCCAGCAGCTTAGGCCCTAGCTCCTACGAGCAGTACTTC | CASSLGPSSYEQYF
TRBJ2-7 | TRBD1 | once | TRBV25-1 | TGTGCCAGCAGTGACCCGGGACAGGCCACCTACGAGCAGTACTTC | CASSDPGQATYEQYF
TRBJ1-2 | . | few | TRBV4-3 | TGCGCCAGCAGCCAAGATCTTGGGAGGGTGGGAGGCTACACCTTC | CASSQDLGRVGGYTF
TRBJ2-7 | . | . | TRBV13 | TGTGCCAGCAGCGACCGGGGTGTCTCCTACGAGCAGTACTTC | CASSDRGVSYEQYF
TRBJ2-5 | TRBD1 | . | TRBV2 | TGTGCCAGCAGGAGGACAGGCATTTGGGAAGAGACCCAGTACTTC | CASRRTGIWEETQYF
TRBJ2-3 | . | . | TRBV11-1 | TGTGCCAGCAGCTCCCCCTCCTTGGGGGGAGATACGCAGTATTTT | CASSSPSLGGDTQYF
TRBJ2-7 | TRBD1 | . | TRBV7-3 | TGTGCCAGCAGTTCTGACAGGGGGTACGAGCAGTACTTC | CASSSDRGYEQYF
TRBJ1-1 | TRBD1 | . | TRBV28 | TGTGCCAGCAGGAAGATTCGGACAGGGCAGAACACTGAAGCTTTCTTT | CASRKIRTGQNTEAFF
TRBJ1-1 | . | . | TRBV5-8 | TGTGCCAGCAGCCGAGGTTATGGGGCCGACAGTGAAGCTTTCTTT | CASSRGYGADSEAFF
TRBJ2-7 | TRBD1 | . | TRBV18 | TGTGCCAGCTCAGGTCGCGACAGGGACCACGAGCAGTACTTC | CASSGRDRDHEQYF
TRBJ1-5 | . | . | TRBV18 | TGTGCCAGCGCCACCCAGGGGCATAGCAATCAGCCCCAGCATTTT | CASATQGHSNQPQHF
TRBJ1-5 | . | . | TRBV2 | TGTGCCAGCAGAGGCCCGTCGGGGGTCTTTCAGCCCCAGCATTTT | CASRGPSGVFQPQHF
TRBJ2-7 | . | . | TRBV14 | TGTGCCAGCAGCCAAGATATCGGCGGCTATTACGAGCAGTACTTC | CASSQDIGGYYEQYF
TRBJ2-1 | TRBD2 | once | TRBV5-4 | TGTGCCAGCAGCTTGGCTGGGACTAGGGGAAATGAGCAGTTCTTC | CASSLAGTRGNEQFF
TRBJ1-5 | TRBD1 | few | TRBV5-1 | TGCGCCAGCAGCTGGACAGGGGGTAATAATCAGCCCCAGCATTTT | CASSWTGGNNQPQHF
TRBJ1-1 | . | . | TRBV7-8 | TGTGCCAGCAGCTCTCACAGGGCCGAAATGAACACTGAAGCTTTCTTT | CASSSHRAEMNTEAFF
TRBJ2-3 | TRBD2 | . | TRBV7-2 | TGTGCCAGCACCCAACTAGCGGGAGTGGCAGATACGCAGTATTTT | CASTQLAGVADTQYF
TRBJ1-2 | . | once | TRBV5-5 | TGTGCCAGCAGCCTGGGCCACAGTTCGGCGTATGGCTACACCTTC | CASSLGHSSAYGYTF